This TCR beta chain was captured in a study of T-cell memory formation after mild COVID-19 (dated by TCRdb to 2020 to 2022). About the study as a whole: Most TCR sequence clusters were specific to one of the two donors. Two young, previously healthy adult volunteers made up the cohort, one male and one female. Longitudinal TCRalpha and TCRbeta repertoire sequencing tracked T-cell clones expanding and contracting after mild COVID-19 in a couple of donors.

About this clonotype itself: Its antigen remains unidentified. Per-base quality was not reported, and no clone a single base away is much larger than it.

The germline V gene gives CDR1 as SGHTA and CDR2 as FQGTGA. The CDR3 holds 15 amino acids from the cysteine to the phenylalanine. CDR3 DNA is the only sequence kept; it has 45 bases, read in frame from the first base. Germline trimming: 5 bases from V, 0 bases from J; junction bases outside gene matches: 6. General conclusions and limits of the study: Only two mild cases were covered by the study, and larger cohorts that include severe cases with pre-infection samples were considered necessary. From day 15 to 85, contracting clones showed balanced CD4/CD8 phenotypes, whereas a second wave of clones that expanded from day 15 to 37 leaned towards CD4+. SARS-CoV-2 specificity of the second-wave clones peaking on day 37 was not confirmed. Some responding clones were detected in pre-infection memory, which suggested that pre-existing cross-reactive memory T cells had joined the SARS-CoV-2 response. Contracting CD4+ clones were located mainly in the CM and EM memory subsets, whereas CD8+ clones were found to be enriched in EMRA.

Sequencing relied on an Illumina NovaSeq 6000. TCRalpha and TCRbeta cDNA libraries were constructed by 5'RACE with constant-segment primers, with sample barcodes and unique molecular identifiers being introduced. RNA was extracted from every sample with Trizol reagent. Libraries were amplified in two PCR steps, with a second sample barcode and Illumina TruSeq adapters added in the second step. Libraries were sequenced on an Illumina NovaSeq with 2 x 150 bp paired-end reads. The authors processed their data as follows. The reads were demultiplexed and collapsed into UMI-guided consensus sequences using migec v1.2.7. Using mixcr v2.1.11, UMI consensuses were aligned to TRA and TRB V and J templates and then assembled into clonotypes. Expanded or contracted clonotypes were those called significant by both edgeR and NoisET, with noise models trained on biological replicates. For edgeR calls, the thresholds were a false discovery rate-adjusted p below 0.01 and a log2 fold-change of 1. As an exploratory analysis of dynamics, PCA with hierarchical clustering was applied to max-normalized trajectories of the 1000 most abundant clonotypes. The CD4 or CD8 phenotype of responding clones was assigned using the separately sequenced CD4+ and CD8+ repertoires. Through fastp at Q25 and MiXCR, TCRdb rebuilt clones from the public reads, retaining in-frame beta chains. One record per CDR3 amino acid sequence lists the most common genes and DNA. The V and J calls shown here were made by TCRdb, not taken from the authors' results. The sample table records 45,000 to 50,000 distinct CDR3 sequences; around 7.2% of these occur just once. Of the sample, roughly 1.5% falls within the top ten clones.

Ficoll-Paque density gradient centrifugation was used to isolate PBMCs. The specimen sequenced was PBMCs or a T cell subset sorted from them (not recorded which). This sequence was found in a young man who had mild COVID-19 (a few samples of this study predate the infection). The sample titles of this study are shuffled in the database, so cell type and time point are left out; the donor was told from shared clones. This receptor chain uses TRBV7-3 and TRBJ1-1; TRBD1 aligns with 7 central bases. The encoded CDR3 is CASSRGGLLNTEAFF. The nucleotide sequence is TGTGCCAGCAGCCGAGGGGGCCTTTTGAACACTGAAGCTTTCTTT. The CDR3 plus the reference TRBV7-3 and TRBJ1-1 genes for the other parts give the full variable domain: GAGVSQTPSNKVTEKGKYVELRCDPISGHTALYWYRQSLGQGPEFLIYFQGTGAADDSGLPNDRFFAVRPEGSVSTLKIQRTERGDSAVYLCASSRGGLLNTEAFFGQGTRLTVV.